These T cell receptor beta chains were read from a single sample in a study of shared clonotypes between healthy human individuals. Some clones are missing from TCRdb's copy, which holds only in-frame ones; the method was immunoSEQ multiplex PCR. The profile shows about 2.1 million clones, about 94% of them singletons. Sequenced: naive CD8+ T cells from PBMCs. The receptor source for this set is a man in his late teens or twenties in good health. Some clones in this sample may be carry-over from other donors' samples. CDR3s include the opening cysteine and the closing phenylalanine or tryptophan. Fields, in order: V gene, CDR3 protein.

v_call: TRBV19
cdr3_aa: CASSYRDGYEQYF

v_call: TRBV28
cdr3_aa: CASRRGSHEQFF

v_call: TRBV4-3
cdr3_aa: CASSRTLAELSYNEQFF

v_call: TRBV2
cdr3_aa: CASSQGTEAFF

v_call: TRBV4-1
cdr3_aa: CASSPRTRWGNEQFF

v_call: TRBV7-2
cdr3_aa: CASSLTLRDHRAFF

v_call: TRBV10-3
cdr3_aa: CAISEWERVGNQPQHF

v_call: TRBV4-2
cdr3_aa: CASSQGFGGGELFF

v_call: TRBV6-1
cdr3_aa: CASVAGPPYEQYF

v_call: TRBV14
cdr3_aa: CASSQDAGALREQYF

v_call: TRBV7-6
cdr3_aa: CASSLVSSGRLETQYF

v_call: TRBV27
cdr3_aa: CASSSRTVTDTQYF

v_call: TRBV9
cdr3_aa: CASGTGGSGNTIYF

v_call: TRBV4-1
cdr3_aa: CASSQAMTGGTGELFF

v_call: TRBV19
cdr3_aa: CASRYVGGANTEAFF

v_call: TRBV4-2
cdr3_aa: CASSQEDRGWNEQYF

v_call: TRBV7-2
cdr3_aa: CASSLISGGHGYTF

v_call: TRBV29-1
cdr3_aa: CSVRRGYEQYF

v_call: TRBV28
cdr3_aa: CASSSGTVTGYGYTF

v_call: TRBV5-6
cdr3_aa: CASSLGPEQYF

v_call: TRBV4-1
cdr3_aa: CASSQGQKYPYEQYF

v_call: TRBV15
cdr3_aa: CATSREGRSTDTQYF

v_call: TRBV11-2
cdr3_aa: CASSSTGISYNEQFF

v_call: TRBV4-1
cdr3_aa: CASSQDRGPYGYTF

v_call: TRBV28
cdr3_aa: CASSLTDGELFF

v_call: TRBV5-6
cdr3_aa: CASSLRDREPTEAFF

v_call: TRBV18
cdr3_aa: CASSPYLGQETQYF

v_call: TRBV27
cdr3_aa: CASSSSSGERSYGYTF

v_call: TRBV6-5
cdr3_aa: CASSPTEASYEQYF

v_call: TRBV2
cdr3_aa: CAGGERGYEQYF

v_call: TRBV27
cdr3_aa: CASSLSSRVRYGYTF

v_call: TRBV27
cdr3_aa: CASSPYSAFLREQYF

v_call: TRBV4-1
cdr3_aa: CASSKELFSGIAEQYF

v_call: TRBV9
cdr3_aa: CASSPGLESYEQYF

v_call: TRBV19
cdr3_aa: CATEGMNTEAFF

v_call: TRBV10-3
cdr3_aa: CAISEPGEQYF